This TCR beta chain was retrieved from a study of T cells in Graves' hyperthyroidism and ophthalmopathy. RNA transcripts served as the template for amplifying TCR beta CDR3 regions. First-round RT-PCR of the TCR CDR3 relied on the HTBI primer set. TCRdb redid the calling of the multiplex PCR reads with MiXCR, one entry per CDR3 protein. The sample holds some 600,000 distinct CDR3 sequences, about 15% seen once. In this sample, this clonotype turned up a few times. CDR3 length: 14 amino acids. The germline V gene has CDR1 LGHNA and CDR2 YSLEER. Between the trimmed V and J ends, which lost 0 bases and 5 bases, there was a span of 10 bases.

V is TRBV4-3 and J is TRBJ2-5; no firm D call. The receptor's source is a woman aged 25 to 45 with Graves' hyperthyroidism that later progressed to Graves' ophthalmopathy. Sequenced sample: blood. The CDR3 bases are TGCGCCAGCAGCCAAGACCCAAGGTCGGAGACCCAGTACTTC. This codes for CASSQDPRSETQYF.